Shown below are 24 T cell receptor beta chains from a single sample sequenced in a study of blood T cell repertoires in COVID-19. TCRdb's table, derived via immunoSEQ multiplex PCR, lists solely in-frame clones and lacks some. The sample holds 130,000 to 150,000 clones; roughly 80% are singletons and the top ten take roughly 4.4%. The sample consisted of peripheral blood. Receptor source: a human donor in a cohort sampled during active COVID-19.

The chain has TRBV12-3 or TRBV12-4 and TRBJ1-5; 8 bases line up with TRBD1. After removal of 6 bases from V and 6 bases from J, the junction contained 4 bases not matched to a gene. The CDR3 has 13 residues. CDR3 residues: CASRKTGGQPQHF. In nucleotides, the CDR3 is TGTGCCAGCAGGAAAACAGGGGGTCAGCCCCAGCATTTT.

The gene calls are TRBV13 and TRBJ2-1; 7 nucleotides match TRBD2. The CDR3 length is 14 residues. Trimming cost V 1 base and J 5 bases; bases outside gene matches: 2. CDR1 is PRHDT, CDR2 FYEKMQ, per germline (reference sequence). Here the CDR3 reads CASSLASGHNEQFF. For the CDR3, the DNA is TGTGCCAGCAGCTTAGCTAGCGGTCACAATGAGCAGTTCTTC.

This clone was recorded once. The gene calls are TRBV19 and TRBJ2-3; D remains unclear. Trimming shortened V by 1 base and J by 0 bases, and 11 bases separated the two germline ends. Germline lookup yields CDR1 LNHDA and CDR2 SQIVND (reference sequence). The CDR3 loop spans 16 amino acids. CDR3 residues: CASSIVGGASTDTQYF. CDR3 nucleotides: TGTGCCAGTAGTATAGTCGGCGGTGCTAGCACAGATACGCAGTATTTT.

Only a few counts were recorded for this clone. The V and J genes are TRBV12-3 or TRBV12-4 and TRBJ2-5; D not certain. This CDR3 region has 11 residues. V was pared by 6 bases and J by 3 bases, with 5 bases between. CDR3 region: CASSLEETQYF. The CDR3 DNA follows: TGTGCCAGCAGCCTTGAAGAGACCCAGTACTTC.

The chain recombines TRBV24-1 with TRBJ2-1; 8 nucleotides agree with TRBD2. This CDR3 region has 14 residues. Trimming removed 6 bases from V and 7 bases from J; junction bases left unmatched: 7. In germline, CDR1 is KGHDR, CDR2 SFDVKD. The CDR3 sequence: CATSPAGVWNEQFF. As DNA, the CDR3 is TGTGCCACCAGTCCAGCGGGAGTCTGGAATGAGCAGTTCTTC.

The chain couples TRBV2 to TRBJ2-1, with 13 bases that match TRBD2. V dropped 3 bases and J dropped 0; count of bases not matched to a gene: 5. From germline, CDR1 is SNHLY and CDR2 FYNNEI. The CDR3 spans 18 residues. CDR3 in DNA: TGTGCCAGCAGTGAGTGGGGACTAGCGGGACTCTCCTACAATGAGCAGTTCTTC. Amino acids: CASSEWGLAGLSYNEQFF.

V usage is TRBV6-1 and J usage is TRBJ2-3; possibly TRBD2 for D (6 bases). The CDR3 sequence is 16 residues long. V was cut by 0 bases and J by 9 bases, with 19 bases left in between. In germline, CDR1 is MNHNS, CDR2 SASEGT. CDR3 DNA sequence: TGTGCCAGCAGTGAAGCAGGCGGGATGACGGGAGACACGCAGTATTTT. Encoded protein: CASSEAGGMTGDTQYF.

The V gene is TRBV5-1, the J gene TRBJ1-1, with 9 bases identical to TRBD1. Germline CDR1 SGHRS, CDR2 YFSETQ. V shed 4 bases, J shed 7 bases, and the junction held 11 bases outside the gene matches. The CDR3 is made up of 15 amino acids. The CDR3 DNA is TGCGCCAGCAGCCCCCGGGGACAGGGTTTTCGTGAAGCTTTCTTT. Residues: CASSPRGQGFREAFF.

The rearrangement uses TRBV4-1 and TRBJ1-1; D perhaps matches TRBD1 (5 bases). CDR1 is MGHRA, CDR2 YSYEKL, per germline. The CDR3 sequence is 14 residues long. V was cut by 0 bases and J by 5 bases, with 10 bases left in between. CDR3 sequence reads: CASSQDTGLTEAFF. The CDR3 DNA reads as TGCGCCAGCAGCCAAGATACGGGACTAACTGAAGCTTTCTTT.

The chain couples TRBV5-5 to TRBJ1-2; D is unclear. CDR1 is SGHKS, CDR2 YYEKEE, per germline (reference sequence). The CDR3 runs to 15 residues. V lost 4 bases and J lost 4, with 17 bases in between. The CDR3 region is CASSPAEGAIYGYTF. CDR3 sequence (DNA): TGTGCCAGCAGCCCGGCGGAGGGTGCTATCTATGGCTACACCTTC. Complete variable domain (other parts from reference TRBV5-5 and TRBJ1-2): DAGVTQSPTHLIKTRGQQVTLRCSPISGHKSVSWYQQVLGQGPQFIFQYYEKEERGRGNFPDRFSARQFPNYSSELNVNALLLGDSALYLCASSPAEGAIYGYTFGSGTRLTVV.

The V and J genes are TRBV9 and TRBJ2-5; D might be TRBD1 (5 bases). Trimming took 0 bases from V and 5 from J, leaving 8 bases between them. CDR3 size: 13 residues. Germline V gene data show CDR1 as SGDLS and CDR2 as YYNGEE. The CDR3 DNA reads TGTGCCAGCAGCGTAGCAGGGATGGAGACCCAGTACTTC. This gives the protein CASSVAGMETQYF.

V and J are TRBV27 and TRBJ2-7, with D maybe TRBD2 (6 bases). V was shortened by 4 bases and J by 5 bases, with 15 bases between the two germline ends. Germline V gives CDR1 MNHEY, CDR2 SMNVEV (reference sequence). The CDR3 runs 14 residues. CDR3 coding DNA: TGTGCCAGCAGTTCCCTCGGGCCGGGGGACGAGCAGTACGTC. Its translation: CASSSLGPGDEQYV.

The rearrangement links TRBV4-2 to TRBJ2-3, with TRBD2 matching 9 bases. In germline, CDR1 is LGHNA, CDR2 YNFKEQ. The CDR3 has 17 residues. The junction had 8 bases not matched to a gene; V was cut back by 1 base and J by 3 bases. CDR3 nucleotide sequence: TGTGCCAGCAGCCAAGCGGCGCGGGGGGGTCCGACAGATACGCAGTATTTT. It specifies CASSQAARGGPTDTQYF.

The V and J genes are TRBV7-9 and TRBJ1-4; no firm D call. The V gene lost 8 bases and the J gene lost 4 bases, with 8 bases spanning the gap. The germline CDR1 and CDR2 sequences are SEHNR and FQNEAQ (reference sequence). The CDR3 consists of 12 residues. The chain's CDR3 is CASGQLNEKLFF. The DNA for the CDR3 is TGTGCCAGCGGGCAGCTTAATGAAAAACTGTTTTTT.

The chain carries TRBV5-8 and TRBJ1-3, with 7 nucleotides matching TRBD1. With V trimmed by 4 bases and J by 0 bases, 7 bases remained unmatched. CDR3 length: 16 amino acids. Germline V gives CDR1 SGHTS, CDR2 YDEGEE. The CDR3 reads CASSTGVSSSGNTIYF. The DNA of the CDR3 is TGTGCCAGCAGCACAGGGGTTTCGAGCTCTGGAAACACCATATATTTT. The whole variable domain, filled in from reference TRBV5-8 and TRBJ1-3, reads EAGVTQSPTHLIKTRGQQATLRCSPISGHTSVYWYQQALGLGLQFLLWYDEGEERNRGNFPPRFSGRQFPNYSSELNVNALELEDSALYLCASSTGVSSSGNTIYFGEGSWLTVV.

The chain couples TRBV12-3 or TRBV12-4 to TRBJ1-2; 10 bases fit TRBD1. Losses at the gene ends were 8 bases for V and 2 bases for J; bases not matched to a gene: 2. CDR3 length equals 13 residues. Written as DNA, the CDR3 is TGTGCCAGCGAGGGACAGGGGAACTATGGCTACACCTTC. The encoded protein is CASEGQGNYGYTF.

The V gene is TRBV19, the J gene TRBJ2-1, with D possibly being TRBD2 (5 bases). This CDR3 spans 16 amino acids. Germline-derived CDR1 and CDR2 are LNHDA and SQIVND (reference sequence). Between the trimmed V and J ends, which lost 3 bases and 6 bases, there was a span of 18 bases. The CDR3 region is CASSMEKRWNGNEQFF. CDR3 nucleotides: TGTGCCAGTAGTATGGAGAAGCGGTGGAACGGCAATGAGCAGTTCTTC.

This clone was counted between two and nine times. This chain joins TRBV28 and TRBJ1-5; D remains unclear. V was pared by 10 bases and J by 2 bases, with 12 bases between. The CDR3 runs 13 residues. Germline CDR1 and CDR2: MDHEN and SYDVKM. The CDR3: CATGGGGNQPQHF. The DNA for the CDR3 is TGTGCCACTGGCGGCGGGGGCAATCAGCCCCAGCATTTT.

This clone appeared a single time. The chain is built from TRBV2 and TRBJ2-7, with D perhaps TRBD1 (6 bases). The germline gives CDR1 SNHLY, CDR2 FYNNEI. The CDR3 runs 14 residues. V lost 5 bases, J lost 6 bases, and 17 bases lay in between. The CDR3 is CASSPMVLGGEQYV. In DNA, the CDR3 is TGTGCCAGCAGTCCCATGGTACTAGGGGGCGAGCAGTACGTC.

The genes are TRBV28 and TRBJ1-6; D is perhaps TRBD1 (6 bases). Trimming removed 6 bases at V and 7 bases at J, with 16 bases between. Germline CDR1 is MDHEN and CDR2 is SYDVKM. The CDR3 consists of 15 residues. The CDR3 sequence: CASRPPDRPNSPLHF. The CDR3 region has the DNA TGTGCCAGCAGGCCCCCGGACAGACCAAATTCACCCCTCCACTTT.

The chain recombines TRBV3-1 (or the pseudogene TRBV3-2) with TRBJ1-2, with D maybe TRBD1 (5 bases). This CDR3 comprises 14 residues. V was pared by 4 bases and J by 4 bases, with 13 bases between. Looked up from germline, CDR1 is LGHDT and CDR2 is YNNKEL (reference sequence). CDR3 in DNA: TGTGCCAGCAGCCCAGGACCCGGGGGCTATGGCTACACCTTC. Protein product: CASSPGPGGYGYTF.

This chain connects TRBV3-1 (or the pseudogene TRBV3-2) to TRBJ2-5; weak D call: TRBD1 (6 bases). This CDR3 has 14 residues. V was trimmed by 8 bases and J by 6 bases, leaving 19 bases between them. In germline, CDR1 is LGHDT, CDR2 YNNKEL (reference sequence). DNA for the CDR3: TGTGCCAGCGGAACCTCACAGGGTTTTCAGACCCAGTACTTC. Amino acid sequence: CASGTSQGFQTQYF.

The chain is built from TRBV6-5 and TRBJ1-6; 7 bases fit TRBD1. Losses at the gene ends were 6 bases for V and 9 bases for J; bases not matched to a gene: 8. CDR1 is MNHEY and CDR2 is SVGAGI in the germline V gene. The CDR3 consists of 14 residues. As DNA, the CDR3 is TGTGCCAGCAGCGTGACAGGGAGCGGTTCACCCCTCCACTTT. Translated, it gives CASSVTGSGSPLHF.

As regards this clone: The identical CDR3 is also encoded by other nucleotide sequences in the sample. The gene calls are TRBV9 and TRBJ1-1; the match to TRBD1 covers 8 bases. This CDR3 is built from 14 residues. J gave up 4 bases and V 0 bases, and 2 bases lay outside the gene matches. CDR1 is SGDLS, CDR2 YYNGEE, per germline. The CDR3 DNA reads as TGTGCCAGCAGCGTAGGTACAGGGGGCACTGAAGCTTTCTTT. Its translation is CASSVGTGGTEAFF.